This T cell receptor (beta chain) was found in a study of shared clonotypes between healthy human individuals. The overall study: Per-donor plates numbered three CD4 naive, three CD4 memory, two CD8 naive and one CD8 memory. Study-wide points: Inspection by rarefaction showed sorted-subset sequencing to be incomplete despite large depth. Some clonotypes were shared by all four sorted-subset donors, while others were not shared. The non-shared ones had lower generation probabilities than the shared ones.

V gave up 3 bases and J gave up 4 bases; unmatched junction bases: 3. Germline loops: CDR1 SEHNR, CDR2 FQNEAQ (reference sequence). The CDR3 is 13 residues long. CD45RO-negative, CCR7-selected cells formed the naive CD8 fraction, which excluded terminally differentiated effector memory CD45RA+ cells. About this clone itself: As yet, its antigen is unknown.

In the sorted-subset replicate PCRs, approximately 200 ng DNA, 25,000 to 30,000 T cell genomes, was used. Using immunoSEQ multiplex PCR, the repertoire was profiled, and TCRdb retains in-frame clones only, with some absent. The data contain about 580,000 clones, 95% to 98% of them singletons. The chain has TRBV7-9 and TRBJ2-7; the match to TRBD1 covers 7 bases. The TCR sequence derives from a man aged 30 to 45 in good health. The sequenced sample consisted of naive CD8+ T cells sorted from blood. DNA of the CDR3: TGTGCCAGCAGCTTGTCACAGGGGTACGAGCAGTACTTC. This codes for CASSLSQGYEQYF. Full variable domain (remainder filled in from reference TRBV7-9 and TRBJ2-7): DTGVSQNPRHKITKRGQNVTFRCDPISEHNRLYWYRQTLGQGPEFLTYFQNEAQLEKSRLLSDRFSAERPKGSFSTLEIQRTEQGDSAMYLCASSLSQGYEQYFGPGTRLTVT.